This TCR beta chain derives from a study of blood T cell repertoires in COVID-19. Study context: Whether acute or convalescent, the COVID-19 samples came from the United States, Italy and Spain.

This clone was detected once. The CDR3 extends over 16 amino acids. In germline, CDR1 is LGHNA, CDR2 YNFKEQ. With 3 bases removed from V and 1 base from J, the gap between germline ends came to 15 bases. Profiling relied on immunoSEQ multiplex PCR, and the TCRdb table lists in-frame clones only, not all of them. The sample includes about 55,000 clones, approximately 85% of them seen just once. Sequenced input: peripheral blood. The rearrangement joins TRBV4-2 to TRBJ1-1; TRBD1 is a possible D gene (5 bases). This TCR was recovered from a human donor in a cohort sampled during active COVID-19. CDR3 bases: TGTGCCAGCAGCCAGCCCGGACGGGGGGGGAACACTGAAGCTTTCTTT. Amino acids: CASSQPGRGGNTEAFF.